Listed below are T cell receptor beta chains from one sample, sequenced in a study of shared clonotypes between healthy human individuals. The repertoire was sequenced with immunoSEQ multiplex PCR; TCRdb's copy has only in-frame clones and lacks some. The repertoire holds 2 million to 2.5 million clones, roughly 93% seen once, with 0.36% in the top ten. Sequencing input: naive CD4+ T cells from PBMCs. Every receptor here comes from a man aged 18 to 29 in good health. Some clones in this sample may be carry-over from other donors' samples. CDR3s include the opening cysteine and the closing phenylalanine or tryptophan. The order of the fields is V gene, clone size, J gene, CDR3 protein. Clone size, where shown, is once, few, many, or a class for clones that have expanded.

TRBV5-1	.	TRBJ2-7	CASSGEAGASYEQYF
TRBV27	.	TRBJ2-1	CASSSLASESEQFF
TRBV18	.	TRBJ2-7	CASSPGGDRAYEQYF
TRBV25-1	.	TRBJ2-7	CASSALRLGSYEQYF
TRBV11-1	.	TRBJ1-2	CASSLANYGYTF
TRBV5-1	.	TRBJ1-2	CASSLAGDYGYTF
TRBV2	.	TRBJ1-2	CASRDKNYGYTF
TRBV27	.	TRBJ1-4	CATKGWADNEKLFF
TRBV9	.	TRBJ2-3	CASSASESRADTQYF
TRBV18	.	TRBJ2-7	CASSVRQRGRGYEQYF
TRBV7-8	.	TRBJ1-2	CASSLSTGLGQANYGYTF
TRBV29-1	.	TRBJ2-7	CSVGPDSYEQYF
TRBV2	.	TRBJ1-1	CASRQGRVDTEAFF
TRBV29-1	.	TRBJ2-1	CSVRSYNEQFF
TRBV7-3	.	TRBJ2-7	CASSWGSGEQYF
TRBV2	.	TRBJ2-2	CASSLGQGNTGELFF
TRBV5-6	.	TRBJ2-1	CASSLAWGMVGNEQFF
TRBV5-1	.	TRBJ2-1	CASSLPLAGHNEQFF
TRBV7-6	.	TRBJ2-5	CASSLARETQYF
TRBV28	.	TRBJ2-2	CASSPPHRDLGELFF
TRBV30	.	TRBJ2-7	CAWSVAGEVYEQYF
TRBV7-2	.	TRBJ2-3	CASSLAQTSGTTDTQYF
TRBV6-1	once	TRBJ1-3	CASSEVRQSGNTIYF
TRBV12-5	.	TRBJ1-1	CASGFGVNTEAFF
TRBV5-1	.	TRBJ2-5	CASSLGVKETQYF
TRBV20-1	.	TRBJ2-7	CSADRNEQYF
TRBV29-1	.	TRBJ1-6	CSVRRTDNSPLHF
TRBV9	.	TRBJ2-3	CASSDVPLAGVDTQYF